Included here is one TCR beta chain sequence, with context. Seattle cases were enrolled at active infection and followed longitudinally. This sample was included in a study of blood T cell repertoires in COVID-19. For the study at large: Spain, Italy and the United States supplied samples that represented acute and convalescent COVID-19.

Original methodology: Estimates of nucleated cell counts were drawn from the amplification of reference gene primers. Repertoires were generated with immunoSEQ multiplex PCR, while TCRdb's copy carries only in-frame clones and drops some. V, J and clone size are those of that table, while D and trimming were read from the DNA. This table has more than 300,000 clones, around 88% appearing once. Material: peripheral blood. The receptor was derived from a woman in her thirties with COVID-19, enrolled during active disease.

The CDR3 loop is CASSPAVQGRAKNIQYF. In DNA, the CDR3 is TGTGCCAGCAGCCCCGCGGTGCAGGGAAGGGCCAAAAACATTCAGTACTTC. The chain couples TRBV14 to TRBJ2-4, with D possibly TRBD1 on 5 matching bases. The CDR3 spans 17 residues. CDR1 and CDR2 from the germline V gene are SGHDN and FVKESK. The germline V and J ends were trimmed by 4 bases and 1 base, with 17 bases remaining between them. Supplemented by reference TRBV14 and TRBJ2-4, the full variable domain reads EAGVTQFPSHSVIEKGQTVTLRCDPISGHDNLYWYRRVMGKEIKFLLHFVKESKQDESGMPNNRFLAERTGGTYSTLKVQPAELEDSGVYFCASSPAVQGRAKNIQYFGAGTRLSVL.